What follows is one T cell receptor beta chain and its context. Its antigen is currently unknown. Newly diagnosed hyperthyroidism patients aged 18 to 65 years had disease lasting under 2 months. The data were taken from a study of T cells in Graves' hyperthyroidism and ophthalmopathy. Germline values: CDR1 SEHNR, CDR2 FQNEAQ (reference sequence). V gave up 5 bases and J gave up 7 bases, with 18 bases separating them. The CDR3 is 15 amino acids. Amplified regions were TCR beta CDR3 sequences from RNA transcripts. The HTBI set primed first-round TCR CDR3 RT-PCR. TCRdb re-called the multiplex PCR reads through MiXCR, storing one row per CDR3 protein. The sample holds around 720,000 distinct CDR3 sequences, around 40% seen once. Study-level findings and limits: Ophthalmopathy was identified by the model a median about 6 months ahead of onset.

The sequence was obtained from a woman between 40 and 50 years old with Graves' hyperthyroidism. The sample comprised blood. The chain links TRBV7-9 to TRBJ1-5; a weak D match, TRBD1 (5 bases). The DNA for the CDR3 is TGTGCCAGCAGCGACGGGGGGACCGGGGAGCAGCCCCAGCATTTT. It specifies CASSDGGTGEQPQHF.